Shown below are 21 T cell receptor beta chains from a single sample sequenced in a study of liver allograft versus peripheral blood T cells. For the study at large: What was compared were the T cell receptor repertoires in transplanted livers and those in the peripheral blood of recipients.

TCRdb fed the reads into MiXCR, producing one record per CDR3 protein. The sample holds 6,500 to 9,000 distinct CDR3 sequences, 19% seen once. All receptors derive from a human patient who had a liver transplant. The graft donor may account for some of the T cells.

The CDR3 here is CSVEAKGYTF. CDR3 bases: TGCAGCGTTGAAGCCAAGGGCTACACCTTC. This chain uses TRBV29-1 with TRBJ1-2; D gene uncertain. Deletions cut 1 base from V and 8 bases from J, with 5 bases between. Germline V CDR1 and CDR2: SQVTM, ANQGSEA. The CDR3 spans 10 residues.

By frequency in the sample, this clonotype is large. The rearrangement links TRBV9 to TRBJ2-7; D remains unclear. Germline-derived CDR1 and CDR2 are SGDLS and YYNGEE. The CDR3 runs to 16 residues. V was shortened by 3 bases and J by 4 bases, with 20 bases between the two germline ends. The chain's CDR3 is CASSATSKSLPYEQYF. CDR3 nucleotides: TGTGCCAGCAGCGCGACCTCCAAATCCTTACCTTACGAGCAGTACTTC.

The table lists this clonotype with many counts. This chain links TRBV27 with TRBJ1-2; no definite D call. The CDR3 sequence is 13 residues long. In germline, CDR1 is MNHEY, CDR2 SMNVEV (reference sequence). V dropped 2 bases and J dropped 4 bases, with 8 bases sitting between them. CDR3 DNA sequence: TGTGCCAGCAGTTTAAATCGGCTCTATGGCTACACCTTC. As protein: CASSLNRLYGYTF.

This clonotype came up a few times. The V and J genes are TRBV27 and TRBJ2-7; D remains unclear. Germline CDR1 reads MNHEY; CDR2 reads SMNVEV (reference sequence). The CDR3 totals 11 residues. V shed 6 bases and J shed 3 bases, with 6 bases lying between them. CDR3 amino acids: CASRNSYEQYF. As DNA, the CDR3 is TGTGCCAGCAGGAACAGCTACGAGCAGTACTTC.

By its share, this clonotype is medium-sized. V usage is TRBV18 and J usage is TRBJ2-1; D perhaps matches TRBD2 (7 bases). Trimming stripped 0 bases from V and 0 bases from J, with 12 bases between. This CDR3 region has 17 residues. CDR1 is KGHSH, CDR2 LQKENI, per germline. This chain's CDR3 is CASSPPGGGPSYNEQFF. The DNA of the CDR3 is TGTGCCAGCTCACCACCGGGAGGGGGACCCTCCTACAATGAGCAGTTCTTC.

This clonotype was picked up many times. This rearrangement joins TRBV13 to TRBJ1-2; TRBD1 is a possible D gene (6 bases). Trimming pared 0 bases from V and 5 bases from J, leaving 13 bases between. Germline CDR1 and CDR2: PRHDT and FYEKMQ (reference sequence). CDR3 size: 15 residues. The CDR3 DNA reads as TGTGCCAGCAGCTTAGGGCAGGGGAATAATTATGGCTACACCTTC. Residues: CASSLGQGNNYGYTF.

This chain connects TRBV7-9 to TRBJ2-7, with D perhaps assigned TRBD1 or TRBD2 (5 bases each). The CDR3 has 14 amino acids. Trimming removed 5 bases at V and 3 bases at J, with 14 bases between. CDR1 is SEHNR, CDR2 FQNEAQ, per germline (reference sequence). CDR3 nucleotide sequence: TGTGCCAGCAGCCCCCCGGGGCGGATCTACGAGCAGTACTTC. This translates into CASSPPGRIYEQYF.

By sample share, this clonotype is medium-sized. The chain has TRBV6-6 and TRBJ1-1; D is perhaps TRBD1 (5 bases). The length of the CDR3 is 13 residues. V lost 7 bases to trimming and J lost 11 bases, with 20 bases between them. Germline CDR1 MNHNY, CDR2 SVGAGI (reference sequence). The CDR3 bases are TGTGCCAGCATTATTTTGGGGGGTGAGAGTGCTTTCTTT. It specifies CASIILGGESAFF.

This clonotype is labeled medium-sized. In nucleotides, the CDR3 is TGTGCCAGCAGCTTGCTAGGGGAAGAAAGTGGAAACACCATATATTTT. Its protein is CASSLLGEESGNTIYF. The chain recombines TRBV7-9 with TRBJ1-3; the D gene is possibly TRBD1 (5 bases). The CDR3 is 16 amino acids. V lost 3 bases and J 3 bases, leaving 15 bases between the germline ends. Germline-derived CDR1 and CDR2 are SEHNR and FQNEAQ (reference sequence).

The V and J genes are TRBV5-6 and TRBJ2-1; the match to TRBD1 covers 10 bases. This CDR3 spans 17 amino acids. CDR1 SGHDT and CDR2 YYEEEE come from the germline V gene. After removal of 0 bases from V and 2 bases from J, the junction contained 5 bases not matched to a gene. CDR3 loop: CASSLGGDRGAYNEQFF. CDR3 DNA sequence: TGTGCCAGCAGCTTGGGAGGGGACAGGGGAGCCTACAATGAGCAGTTCTTC. Full variable domain (outside the CDR3, taken from reference TRBV5-6 and TRBJ2-1): DAGVTQSPTHLIKTRGQQVTLRCSPKSGHDTVSWYQQALGQGPQFIFQYYEEEERQRGNFPDRFSGHQFPNYSSELNVNALLLGDSALYLCASSLGGDRGAYNEQFFGPGTRLTVL.

This clonotype has a count of ten or more. The rearrangement links TRBV27 to TRBJ2-7; 12 bases align to TRBD2. This CDR3 is built from 18 residues. Germline lookup yields CDR1 MNHEY and CDR2 SMNVEV (reference sequence). The junction had 9 bases not matched to a gene; V was cut back by 1 base and J by 2 bases. The CDR3 coding sequence is TGTGCCAGCAGTTTATACCCACTAGCGGGGGGTTCCGCCTACGAGCAGTACTTC. This encodes CASSLYPLAGGSAYEQYF.

For this clonotype: A much larger clone lies one base from this, so it may be a read error. The V and J genes are TRBV29-1 and TRBJ2-7; maybe TRBD2 (6 bases). Trimming took 3 bases from V and 7 from J, leaving 13 bases between them. There are 12 residues in the CDR3. Germline CDR1 reads SQVTM; CDR2 reads ANQGSEA. Here the CDR3 DNA reads TGCAGCGTTGAGGGGGGAAGGAATGAGCAGTACTTC. Translated, it gives CSVEGGRNEQYF.

Remarks on this clonotype: A much larger clone differs by one base, so this may be a read error. The chain is built from TRBV13 and TRBJ1-1; a weak D match, TRBD1 (6 bases). The germline V and J ends were trimmed by 5 bases and 12 bases, with 16 bases remaining between them. The CDR3 consists of 12 residues. Germline V lookup: CDR1 PRHDT, CDR2 FYEKMQ (reference sequence). In DNA, the CDR3 is TGTGCCAGCAGCCCGGCGGGGGCGTGGACTTTCTTT. This encodes CASSPAGAWTFF.

This clonotype is classed as medium-sized. This CDR3 reads CSAGGTALYEQYF. The CDR3, as DNA: TGCAGCGCCGGAGGGACAGCCCTCTACGAGCAGTACTTC. The chain couples TRBV29-1 to TRBJ2-7, with D possibly TRBD1 on 7 matching bases. The germline gives CDR1 SQVTM, CDR2 ANQGSEA. V was trimmed by 7 bases and J by 3 bases, leaving 16 bases between them. The CDR3 spans 13 residues.

Concerning this clonotype itself: A single base separates this from a much larger clone, so it may be a read error. The chain combines TRBV18 with TRBJ2-2, with TRBD1 matching over 9 bases. The CDR3 covers 18 residues. The V gene end was trimmed by 4 bases and the J gene end by 3 bases; junction bases not matched to a gene: 12. Germline lookup yields CDR1 KGHSH and CDR2 LQKENI. The CDR3, as DNA: TGTGCCAGCTCACGCGGCCCCAACAGGGGGCGTTACACCGGGGAGCTGTTTTTT. It is translated as CASSRGPNRGRYTGELFF.

In this sample, this clonotype is medium-sized. J is TRBJ2-7 and V is TRBV7-2, with D possibly being TRBD1 (6 bases). Deletions cut 3 bases from V and 1 base from J, with 16 bases between. Germline V gene lookup returns CDR1 SGHTA and CDR2 FQGNSA. The CDR3 spans 16 residues. CDR3 coding DNA: TGTGCCAGCAGCTTTCCCCGACAGGAACTTTCCTACGAGCAGTACTTC. Translating it yields CASSFPRQELSYEQYF.

The chain recombines TRBV2 with TRBJ2-7; 12 bases line up with TRBD1. The ends lost 4 bases at V and 1 base at J; junction bases unmatched: 5. The CDR3 runs to 16 residues. Germline V gives CDR1 SNHLY, CDR2 FYNNEI. CDR3 loop: CASSVRDRGRSYEQYF. The CDR3 DNA follows: TGTGCCAGCAGTGTCCGGGACAGGGGGCGATCCTACGAGCAGTACTTC.

This clonotype was seen a few times. The rearrangement joins TRBV7-9 to TRBJ1-2; the D is unclear. Trimming removed 5 bases at V and 0 bases at J, with 16 bases between. From germline, CDR1 is SEHNR and CDR2 FQNEAQ (reference sequence). The CDR3 runs 16 residues. For the CDR3, the DNA is TGTGCCAGCAGCCTCGGAGGATACAGAGCTAACTATGGCTACACCTTC. It yields the protein CASSLGGYRANYGYTF.

This clonotype was observed a few times. This rearrangement joins TRBV19 to TRBJ2-5; D unresolved. V was pared by 10 bases and J by 3 bases, with 21 bases between. This CDR3 has 15 residues. Germline lookup yields CDR1 LNHDA and CDR2 SQIVND (reference sequence). The CDR3 loop reads CATQVQHTAKETQYF. CDR3 sequence (DNA): TGTGCCACCCAAGTCCAACACACAGCCAAAGAGACCCAGTACTTC.

The rearrangement uses TRBV6-5 and TRBJ2-2; TRBD1 is a possible D gene (6 bases). Trimming shortened V by 5 bases and J by 6 bases, and 10 bases separated the two germline ends. This CDR3 is built from 13 residues. CDR1 MNHEY and CDR2 SVGAGI come from the germline V gene. This CDR3 reads CASSEQGPGELFF. CDR3 DNA sequence: TGTGCCAGCAGTGAACAGGGTCCCGGGGAGCTGTTTTTT.

V usage is TRBV12-3 or TRBV12-4 and J usage is TRBJ1-1; the D is unclear. The V gene lost 10 bases and the J gene lost 5 bases, with 8 bases spanning the gap. This CDR3 has 10 amino acids. CDR3 loop: CATRTTEAFF. CDR3 DNA: TGTGCCACGCGAACGACTGAAGCTTTCTTT.